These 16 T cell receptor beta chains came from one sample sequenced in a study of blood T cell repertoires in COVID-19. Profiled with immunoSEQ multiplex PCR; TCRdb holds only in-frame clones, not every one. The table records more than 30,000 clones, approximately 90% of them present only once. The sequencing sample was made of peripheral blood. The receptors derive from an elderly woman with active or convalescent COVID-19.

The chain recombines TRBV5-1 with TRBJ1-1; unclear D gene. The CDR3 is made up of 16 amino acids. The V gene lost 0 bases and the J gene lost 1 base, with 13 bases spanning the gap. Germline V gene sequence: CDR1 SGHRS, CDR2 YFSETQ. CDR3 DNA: TGCGCCAGCAGCTTGGCCGGTAAGGAGTCGAACACTGAAGCTTTCTTT. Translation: CASSLAGKESNTEAFF.

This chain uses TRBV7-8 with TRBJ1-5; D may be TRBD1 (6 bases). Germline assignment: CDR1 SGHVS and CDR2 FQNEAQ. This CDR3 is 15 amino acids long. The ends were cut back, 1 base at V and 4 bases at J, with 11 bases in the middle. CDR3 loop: CASSLEQGENQPQHF. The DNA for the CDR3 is TGTGCCAGCAGCTTAGAACAGGGTGAGAATCAGCCCCAGCATTTT.

The CDR3 loop reads CASSVLTSSNTGELFF. CDR3 DNA: TGTGCCAGCAGCGTATTGACTAGCTCGAACACCGGGGAGCTGTTTTTT. The chain links TRBV9 to TRBJ2-2; TRBD2 agrees at 7 bases. The CDR3 spans 16 residues. The ends lost 1 base at V and 0 bases at J; junction bases unmatched: 3. Germline loops: CDR1 SGDLS, CDR2 YYNGEE. The complete variable domain, with remaining parts taken from reference TRBV9 and TRBJ2-2, reads DSGVTQTPKHLITATGQRVTLRCSPRSGDLSVYWYQQSLDQGLQFLIQYYNGEERAKGNILERFSAQQFPDLHSELNLSSLELGDSALYFCASSVLTSSNTGELFFGEGSRLTVL.

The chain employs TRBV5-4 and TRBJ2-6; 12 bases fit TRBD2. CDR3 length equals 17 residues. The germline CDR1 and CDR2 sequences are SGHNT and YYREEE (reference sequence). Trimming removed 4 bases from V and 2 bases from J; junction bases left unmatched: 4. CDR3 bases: TGTGCCAGCAGCCCACCTAGCGGGGGGGCTGGGGCCAACGTCCTGACTTTC. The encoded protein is CASSPPSGGAGANVLTF. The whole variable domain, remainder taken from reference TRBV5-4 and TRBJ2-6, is ETGVTQSPTHLIKTRGQQVTLRCSSQSGHNTVSWYQQALGQGPQFIFQYYREEENGRGNFPPRFSGLQFPNYSSELNVNALELDDSALYLCASSPPSGGAGANVLTFGAGSRLTVL.

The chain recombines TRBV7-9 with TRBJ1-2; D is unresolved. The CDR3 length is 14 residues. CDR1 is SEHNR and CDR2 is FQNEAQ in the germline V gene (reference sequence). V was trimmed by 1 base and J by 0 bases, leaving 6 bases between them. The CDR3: CASSLVSANYGYTF. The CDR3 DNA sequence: TGTGCCAGCAGCTTAGTTTCAGCTAACTATGGCTACACCTTC.

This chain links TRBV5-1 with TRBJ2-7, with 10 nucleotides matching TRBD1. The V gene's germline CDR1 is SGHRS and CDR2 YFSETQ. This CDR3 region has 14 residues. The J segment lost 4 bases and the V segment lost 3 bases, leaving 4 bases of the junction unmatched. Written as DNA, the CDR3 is TGCGCCAGCAGCTACCGGGACAGGGGTTACGAGCAGTACTTC. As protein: CASSYRDRGYEQYF.

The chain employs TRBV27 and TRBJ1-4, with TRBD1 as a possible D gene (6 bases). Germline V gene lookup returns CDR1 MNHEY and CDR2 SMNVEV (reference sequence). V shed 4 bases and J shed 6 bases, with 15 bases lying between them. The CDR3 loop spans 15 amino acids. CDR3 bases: TGTGCCAGCAGTTCGTACAGGGATGGGGATGAAAAACTGTTTTTT. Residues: CASSSYRDGDEKLFF.

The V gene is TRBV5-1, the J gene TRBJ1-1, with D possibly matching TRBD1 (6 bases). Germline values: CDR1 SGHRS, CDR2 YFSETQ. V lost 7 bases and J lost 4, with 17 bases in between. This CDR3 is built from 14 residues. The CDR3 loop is CASRPDTGITEAFF. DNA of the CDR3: TGCGCCAGCCGGCCCGATACAGGGATCACTGAAGCTTTCTTT. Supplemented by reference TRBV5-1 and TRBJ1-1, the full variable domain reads KAGVTQTPRYLIKTRGQQVTLSCSPISGHRSVSWYQQTPGQGLQFLFEYFSETQRNKGNFPGRFSGRQFSNSRSEMNVSTLELGDSALYLCASRPDTGITEAFFGQGTRLTVV.

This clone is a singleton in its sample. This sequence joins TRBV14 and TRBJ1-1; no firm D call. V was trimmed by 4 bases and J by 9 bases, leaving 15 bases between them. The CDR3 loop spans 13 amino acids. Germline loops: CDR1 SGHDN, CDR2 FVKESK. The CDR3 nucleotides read TGTGCCAGCAGCCGCCTTGAGGGAGGGAAAGCTTTCTTT. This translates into CASSRLEGGKAFF.

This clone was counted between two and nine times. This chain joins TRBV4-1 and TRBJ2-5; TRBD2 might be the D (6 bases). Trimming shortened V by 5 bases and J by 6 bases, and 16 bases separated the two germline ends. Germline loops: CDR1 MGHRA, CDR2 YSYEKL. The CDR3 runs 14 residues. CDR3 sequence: CASSSGTAGQTQYF. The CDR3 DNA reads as TGCGCCAGCAGCTCCGGGACCGCGGGGCAGACCCAGTACTTC.

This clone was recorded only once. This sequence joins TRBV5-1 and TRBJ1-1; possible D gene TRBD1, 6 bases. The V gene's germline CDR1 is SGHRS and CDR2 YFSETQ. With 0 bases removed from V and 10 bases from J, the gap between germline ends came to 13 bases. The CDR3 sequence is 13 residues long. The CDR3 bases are TGCGCCAGCAGCTTGGTTCTAGGGGGATCAGCTTTCTTT. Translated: CASSLVLGGSAFF.

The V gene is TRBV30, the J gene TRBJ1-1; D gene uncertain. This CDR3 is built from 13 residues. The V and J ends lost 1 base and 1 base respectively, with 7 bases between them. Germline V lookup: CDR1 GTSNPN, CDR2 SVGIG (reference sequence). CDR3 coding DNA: TGTGCCTGGAGTGATACAAAGAACACTGAAGCTTTCTTT. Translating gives CAWSDTKNTEAFF.

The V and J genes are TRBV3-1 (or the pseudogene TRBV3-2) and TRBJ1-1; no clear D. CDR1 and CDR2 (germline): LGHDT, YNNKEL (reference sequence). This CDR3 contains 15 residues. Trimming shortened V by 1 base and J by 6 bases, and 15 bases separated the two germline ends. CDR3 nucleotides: TGTGCCAGCAGCCAAGTGAGTCCGGGTAGGCCTGAAGCTTTCTTT. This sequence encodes CASSQVSPGRPEAFF.

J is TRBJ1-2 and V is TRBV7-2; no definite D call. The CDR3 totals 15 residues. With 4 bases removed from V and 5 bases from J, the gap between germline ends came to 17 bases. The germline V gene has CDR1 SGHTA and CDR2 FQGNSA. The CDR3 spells CASSSTWPNRYGYTF. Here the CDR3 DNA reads TGTGCCAGCAGCTCCACATGGCCCAATCGATATGGCTACACCTTC.

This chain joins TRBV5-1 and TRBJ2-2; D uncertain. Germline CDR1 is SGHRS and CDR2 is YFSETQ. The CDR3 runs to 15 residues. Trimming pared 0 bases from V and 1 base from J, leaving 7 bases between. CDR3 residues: CASSLAGRNTGELFF. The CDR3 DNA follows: TGCGCCAGCAGCTTGGCTGGCAGGAACACCGGGGAGCTGTTTTTT.

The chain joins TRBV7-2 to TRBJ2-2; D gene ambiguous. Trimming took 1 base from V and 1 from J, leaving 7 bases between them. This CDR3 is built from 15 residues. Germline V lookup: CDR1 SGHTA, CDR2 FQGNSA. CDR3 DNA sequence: TGTGCCAGCAGCTTAGACCCGGGGAACACCGGGGAGCTGTTTTTT. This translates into CASSLDPGNTGELFF.